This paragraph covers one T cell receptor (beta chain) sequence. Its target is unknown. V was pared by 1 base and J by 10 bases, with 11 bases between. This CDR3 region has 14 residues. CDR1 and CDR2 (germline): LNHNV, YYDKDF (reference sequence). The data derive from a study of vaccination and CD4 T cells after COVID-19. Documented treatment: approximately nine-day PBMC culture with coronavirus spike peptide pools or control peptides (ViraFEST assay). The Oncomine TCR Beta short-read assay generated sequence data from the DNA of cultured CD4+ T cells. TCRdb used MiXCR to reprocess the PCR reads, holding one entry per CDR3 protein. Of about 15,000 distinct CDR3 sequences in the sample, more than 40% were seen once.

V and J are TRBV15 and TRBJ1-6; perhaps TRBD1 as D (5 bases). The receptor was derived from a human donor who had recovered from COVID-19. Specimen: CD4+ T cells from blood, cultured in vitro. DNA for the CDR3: TGTGCCACCAGCAGAGTGGCGGGGCTATCACCCCTCCACTTT. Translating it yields CATSRVAGLSPLHF.